Below, one TCR beta chain is given with its context. This sample stems from a study of blood T cell repertoires in COVID-19. For the study at large: From the United States, Italy and Spain came samples of acute and convalescent COVID-19. T cells, B-cell-depleted T cells, or PBMCs supplied cDNA or gDNA.

The CDR3 runs 13 residues. Germline lookup yields CDR1 MDHEN and CDR2 SYDVKM. Between the trimmed V and J ends, which lost 5 bases and 8 bases, there was a span of 13 bases. How the authors handled the data: Reference gene primer amplification gave nucleated cell count estimates. Produced via immunoSEQ multiplex PCR; TCRdb's table is partial and in-frame only. That table is the source of V, J and clone size, and D and trimming were worked out from the DNA. The sample lists roughly 300,000 clones, 70% to 90% occurring once. Sequenced sample: peripheral blood. The chain uses TRBV28 and TRBJ2-4; D is unclear. This receptor was identified in a man between 18 and 29 years old who had recovered from COVID-19. CDR3 DNA: TGTGCCAGCAGTACCCCTCTTGAGGACATTCAGTACTTC. Protein product: CASSTPLEDIQYF.